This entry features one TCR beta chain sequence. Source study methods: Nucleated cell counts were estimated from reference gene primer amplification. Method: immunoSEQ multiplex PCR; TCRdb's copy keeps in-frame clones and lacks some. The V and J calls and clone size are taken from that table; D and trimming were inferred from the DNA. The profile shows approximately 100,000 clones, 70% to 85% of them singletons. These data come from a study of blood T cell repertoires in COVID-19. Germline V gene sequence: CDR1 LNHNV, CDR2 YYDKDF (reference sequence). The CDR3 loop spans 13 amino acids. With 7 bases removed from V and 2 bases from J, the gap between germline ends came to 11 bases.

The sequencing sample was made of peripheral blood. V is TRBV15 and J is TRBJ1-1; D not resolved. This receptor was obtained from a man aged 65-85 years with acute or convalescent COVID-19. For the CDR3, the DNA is TGTGCCACCACCCGAGGGAGAAACACTGAAGCTTTCTTT. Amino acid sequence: CATTRGRNTEAFF. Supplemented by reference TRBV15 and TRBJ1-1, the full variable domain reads DAMVIQNPRYQVTQFGKPVTLSCSQTLNHNVMYWYQQKSSQAPKLLFHYYDKDFNNEADTPDNFQSRRPNTSFCFLDIRSPGLGDTAMYLCATTRGRNTEAFFGQGTRLTVV.